The rows below give T cell receptor beta chains drawn from one sample of a study of shared clonotypes between healthy human individuals. Assay used: immunoSEQ multiplex PCR; TCRdb lists only in-frame clones, some missing. The sample has under 1 million clones; around 93% are singletons. The specimen sequenced was naive CD8+ T cells sorted from blood. The receptor set was obtained from a young man in good health. Both conserved end residues are part of each CDR3. A D gene is named only where the DNA matches it firmly.

-	TRBV6-5	TRBJ2-2	CASSLSAGELFF	TGTGCCAGCAGCCTTAGCGCCGGGGAGCTGTTTTTT
TRBD1	TRBV6-5	TRBJ1-2	CASSYKGGANGYTF	TGTGCCAGCAGTTACAAAGGGGGCGCAAATGGCTACACCTTC
-	TRBV9	TRBJ2-3	CASSGESGVSTDTQYF	TGTGCCAGCAGCGGTGAGTCGGGGGTTAGCACAGATACGCAGTATTTT
TRBD2	TRBV10-3	TRBJ2-2	CAISENPIAGGHFGDTGELFF	TGTGCCATCAGTGAGAATCCCATAGCGGGAGGGCACTTTGGGGACACCGGGGAGCTGTTTTTT
TRBD2	TRBV7-9	TRBJ2-5	CASSPTDGAGVAQETQYF	TGTGCCAGCAGCCCCACGGACGGAGCGGGAGTTGCCCAAGAGACCCAGTACTTC
-	TRBV15	TRBJ2-2	CATSNQNTGELFF	TGTGCCACCAGCAACCAGAACACCGGGGAGCTGTTTTTT
-	TRBV28	TRBJ2-7	CASAGSLYEQYF	TGTGCCAGCGCCGGGAGTCTCTACGAGCAGTACTTC
TRBD2	TRBV29-1	TRBJ2-7	CSVVAGESYEQYF	TGCAGCGTAGTAGCGGGAGAAAGCTACGAGCAGTACTTC
TRBD1	TRBV28	TRBJ2-1	CASSSRLGQGYNEQFF	TGTGCCAGCAGTTCCCGGCTCGGACAGGGCTACAATGAGCAGTTCTTC
-	TRBV5-5	TRBJ1-1	CASSLNWGAAEAFF	TGTGCCAGCAGCTTGAACTGGGGCGCGGCTGAAGCTTTCTTT
-	TRBV7-8	TRBJ2-5	CASSLAPSLDQYF	TGTGCCAGCAGCTTAGCCCCTTCTCTAGACCAGTACTTC
-	TRBV19	TRBJ1-1	CASSIGRLYF	TGTGCCAGTAGTATAGGTCGGCTCTACTTT
TRBD1	TRBV5-1	TRBJ1-4	CASSVDRDYNEKLFF	TGCGCCAGCAGCGTCGACAGGGACTATAATGAAAAACTGTTTTTT
TRBD1	TRBV5-1	TRBJ1-1	CASRPPGQDTEAFF	TGCGCCAGCAGACCTCCGGGACAGGACACTGAAGCTTTCTTT
TRBD1	TRBV19	TRBJ1-1	CASKSEGGGADSAFF	TGTGCCAGTAAGAGTGAAGGGGGCGGGGCGGACTCGGCTTTCTTT